One sample yielded the 2 T cell receptor beta chains listed below, sequenced in a study of cytomegalovirus exposure and HLA in healthy donors. Researchers ran the PCR with 60 Vbeta and 13 Jbeta primers. Clones were sequenced by immunoSEQ multiplex PCR, and TCRdb holds only the in-frame ones, with some missing. The data contain approximately 220,000 clones, more than 65% of them seen just once; the ten biggest clones take up 1.8%. Material: PBMCs. The receptor source for this set is a woman aged 25 to 45 in good health and CMV-seronegative.

The rearrangement links TRBV18 to TRBJ2-5; 7 positions match TRBD1. CDR1 KGHSH and CDR2 LQKENI come from the germline V gene. Trimming at V came to 3 bases and at J to 5 bases, leaving 3 bases not matched to a gene. The CDR3 is made up of 13 amino acids. The CDR3 loop is CASSPGTEETQYF. The CDR3 DNA sequence: TGTGCCAGCTCACCCGGGACAGAGGAGACCCAGTACTTC. Drawing the rest from reference TRBV18 and TRBJ2-5, the complete variable domain is NAGVMQNPRHLVRRRGQEARLRCSPMKGHSHVYWYRQLPEEGLKFMVYLQKENIIDESGMPKERFSAEFPKEGPSILRIQQVVRGDSAAYFCASSPGTEETQYFGPGTRLLVL.

The chain uses TRBV5-5 and TRBJ1-2, with TRBD1 as a possible D gene (5 bases). The V gene lost 4 bases and the J gene lost 11 bases, with 15 bases spanning the gap. Germline V gene sequence: CDR1 SGHKS, CDR2 YYEKEE (reference sequence). The CDR3 loop spans 12 amino acids. In DNA form, the CDR3 reads TGTGCCAGCAGCGGTGAAGGGGAGGTGTACACCTTC. It encodes CASSGEGEVYTF. Supplemented by reference TRBV5-5 and TRBJ1-2, the full variable domain reads DAGVTQSPTHLIKTRGQQVTLRCSPISGHKSVSWYQQVLGQGPQFIFQYYEKEERGRGNFPDRFSARQFPNYSSELNVNALLLGDSALYLCASSGEGEVYTFGSGTRLTVV.